This entry concerns a single T cell receptor (beta chain). Its matching antigen is unknown. The TCR beta CDR3 regions underwent amplification using RNA transcripts as the source. First-round RT-PCR targeting the TCR CDR3 was performed with the HTBI primer set. TCRdb re-derived calls from the multiplex PCR reads in MiXCR, one entry per CDR3 protein. The sample has roughly 500,000 distinct CDR3 sequences; about 43% are singletons. This record comes from a study of T cells in Graves' hyperthyroidism and ophthalmopathy. The study, taken as a whole, reports: Through a model of 13 V-J features, ophthalmopathy was separated from stable hyperthyroidism. Ophthalmopathy was identified by the model a median roughly 6.5 months ahead of onset.

CDR1 and CDR2 from the germline V gene are SEHNR and FQNEAQ (reference sequence). The CDR3 consists of 15 residues. V dropped 5 bases and J dropped 5; count of bases not matched to a gene: 7. The V call is TRBV7-9, the J call TRBJ2-7; 12 nucleotides match TRBD1. Sample: peripheral blood or thyroid tissue (not recorded which). This receptor was taken from an adult woman with Graves' disease, either hyperthyroidism or ophthalmopathy (not recorded which). The CDR3 reads CASSNPGQGAHEQYF. The CDR3 nucleotides are TGTGCCAGCAGCAACCCGGGACAGGGGGCCCACGAGCAGTACTTC. The full variable domain, completed using reference TRBV7-9 and TRBJ2-7, is DTGVSQNPRHKITKRGQNVTFRCDPISEHNRLYWYRQTLGQGPEFLTYFQNEAQLEKSRLLSDRFSAERPKGSFSTLEIQRTEQGDSAMYLCASSNPGQGAHEQYFGPGTRLTVT.